The source of this TCR beta chain is a study of identical twins. Findings and limits, study-wide: An excess of low generation probability was shown by twin-shared out-of-frame alpha sequences. Beta clonotypes that were abundant in cord blood contained fewer insertions, a pattern absent from memory repertoires.

MiXCR, applied by TCRdb to the 5' RACE reads, yields one record per CDR3 protein. The sample contains some 900,000 distinct CDR3 sequences, more than 9% of which appear only once. This clonotype was found a few times. The antigen is unknown. These same data were also listed under a study on yellow fever vaccine responses in identical twins. As that report states: Twins showed a vaccine T cell response that reportedly seemed partly convergent, partly personalized.

This sequence was found in a woman aged 18-29 years in good health. Sequencing was carried out using PBMCs.

This CDR3 is CASSFSHGNYEQYF. CDR3 bases: TGCGCCAGCAGCTTCAGTCACGGGAATTACGAGCAGTACTTC. V gene TRBV5-1 combines with J gene TRBJ2-7, with a possible D match to TRBD2 (5 bases). V was shortened by 2 bases and J by 4 bases, with 13 bases between the two germline ends. The CDR3 has 14 amino acids. Germline values: CDR1 SGHRS, CDR2 YFSETQ.